This T cell receptor beta chain was obtained from a study of spatial heterogeneity in lung cancer (dated by TCRdb to the late 2010s). As for the study more broadly: Beta-chain transcripts were consistently detected in greater numbers than alpha-chain transcripts, which likely reflects a higher abundance of beta-chain transcripts. Both alpha and beta chains were TCR-sequenced in samples taken at surgery, namely 220 tumor regions, more than 62 matched nontumor lung samples and approximately 51 PBMC samples. In non-small cell lung cancer, the study quantitatively compared TCR alpha and beta repertoires across several tumor regions, matched nontumor lung, and blood. In the raw uncorrected reads, each unique combination of TCR and UMI appeared on average more than ten times. In tumor regions, TCR transcript counts showed a strong correlation with a T cell transcriptional module score from matched bulk RNA-seq. The study linked features of the TCR repertoire to counts of nonsynonymous mutations, which were determined by whole-exome sequencing of tumor tissue. The investigation overall reported the following: The tumor nonsynonymous mutation count correlated with the number of expanded alpha and beta TCRs within the tumor. TCR-seq coverage of tumor T cells was estimated to be only around 7% for alpha chains and more than 11% for beta chains. Confirming at a functional level the hypothesis that regional TCRs recognize regional mutations was considered to require additional single-cell paired TCR alpha and beta sequencing. Counts of ubiquitous and regional expanded TCRs correlated with counts of ubiquitous and regional nonsynonymous mutations, respectively.

The library was built by means of 5' RACE. TCRdb names NextSeq 500 as the instrument used. The TCR library protocol attached a unique molecular identifier to each TCR cDNA molecule to allow correction of PCR and sequencing errors. Turning to the authors' computational methods: TCR identification, UMI-based error correction and CDR3 extraction were all carried out with Decombinator tools. Expanded TCRs were defined as those above a frequency of 2 per 1,000, corresponding to the top 1% of the tumor frequency distribution. Expanded tumor TCRs were classed as regional if statistically deemed absent (corrected P<0.05) from at least one tumor region, otherwise ubiquitous. Rényi diversity was computed with the R vegan package after subsampling each repertoire 100 times to 5,000 TCRs. CDR3 similarity networks were constructed using string-kernel similarity of amino acid triplets, with links drawn between CDR3s whose pairwise similarity was above 0.82. In TCRdb, the public reads were trimmed at Q25 with fastp and aligned with MiXCR, with productive beta chains retained. Each entry is one CDR3 protein sequence, shown with its most common DNA and genes. TCRdb assigned the V and J calls; the authors' analysis was not used. In this sample the table shows about 24,000 distinct CDR3 sequences, 8% to 10% of which occur a single time. The ten largest clonotypes hold around 7.7% of the sample.

This clonotype is medium-sized (0.01 to 0.1%) in terms of sample share. Its specific antigen is unknown. Per-base quality was not reported, and no clone a single base away is much larger than it. According to the study, the label for this sample's time point signals: sample taken at primary tumor resection. Donors were over 60 patients with early-stage, untreated non-small cell lung cancer from the lung TRACERx cohort. For TCR sequencing, whole RNA was extracted from tumor and nontumor lung tissue, or from cryopreserved PBMC samples, and no cell sorting was done. Only patients for whom sufficient RNA was available from at least two tumor regions were selected for TCR sequencing. A lung pathologist reviewed the tumor and adjacent nontumor lung specimens before the specimens were selected. According to the germline V gene, CDR1 reads SGHTA and CDR2 reads FQGNSA. The CDR3, cysteine through phenylalanine, is 16 amino acids long. Only the CDR3 DNA is retained, 48 bases long and in frame from the first base. V sheds 7 bases and J sheds 2 bases, leaving 19 bases between their ends.

This TCR came from a male donor with early-stage non-small cell lung cancer. The receptor chain draws on TRBV7-2 and TRBJ2-3, and possibly TRBD2, on 9 matching bases. Source: lung tumor tissue, taken at surgery. This receptor has the CDR3 CASNQGAGGHTDTQYF. The nucleotide sequence reads TGTGCCAGCAACCAGGGGGCGGGGGGGCACACAGATACGCAGTATTTT.